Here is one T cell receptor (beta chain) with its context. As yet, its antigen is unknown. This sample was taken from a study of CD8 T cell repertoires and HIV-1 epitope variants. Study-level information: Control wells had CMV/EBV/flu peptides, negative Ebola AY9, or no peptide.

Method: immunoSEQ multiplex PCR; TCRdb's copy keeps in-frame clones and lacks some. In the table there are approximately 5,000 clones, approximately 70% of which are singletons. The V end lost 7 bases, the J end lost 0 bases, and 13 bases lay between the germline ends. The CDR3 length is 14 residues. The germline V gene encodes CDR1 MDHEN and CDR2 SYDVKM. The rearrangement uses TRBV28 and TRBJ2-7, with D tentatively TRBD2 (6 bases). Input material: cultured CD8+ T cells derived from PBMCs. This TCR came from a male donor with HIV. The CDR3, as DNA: TGTGCCAGCACCCCTGGGGGGAACTCCTACGAGCAGTACTTC. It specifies CASTPGGNSYEQYF.